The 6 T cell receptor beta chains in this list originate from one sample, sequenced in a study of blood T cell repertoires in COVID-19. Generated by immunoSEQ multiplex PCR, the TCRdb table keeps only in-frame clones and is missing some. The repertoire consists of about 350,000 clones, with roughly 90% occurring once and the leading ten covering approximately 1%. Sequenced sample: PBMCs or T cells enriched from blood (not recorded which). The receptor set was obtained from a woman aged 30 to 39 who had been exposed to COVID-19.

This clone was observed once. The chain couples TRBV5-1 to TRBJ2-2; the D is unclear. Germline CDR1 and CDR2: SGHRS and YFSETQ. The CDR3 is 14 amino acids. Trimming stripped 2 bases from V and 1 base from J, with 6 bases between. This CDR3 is CASSFRRNTGELFF. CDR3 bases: TGCGCCAGCAGCTTTAGGAGGAACACCGGGGAGCTGTTTTTT.

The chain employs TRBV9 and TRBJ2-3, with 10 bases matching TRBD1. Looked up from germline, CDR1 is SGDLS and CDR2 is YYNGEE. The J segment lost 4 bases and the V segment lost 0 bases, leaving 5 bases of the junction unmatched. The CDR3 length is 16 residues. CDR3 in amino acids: CASSVVLGTGADTQYF. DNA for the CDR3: TGTGCCAGCAGCGTAGTCTTAGGGACAGGGGCAGATACGCAGTATTTT.

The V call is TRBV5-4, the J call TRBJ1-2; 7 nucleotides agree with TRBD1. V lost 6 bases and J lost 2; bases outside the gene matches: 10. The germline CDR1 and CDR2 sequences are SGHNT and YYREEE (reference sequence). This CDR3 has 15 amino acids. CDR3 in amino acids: CASTSGDSRNYGYTF. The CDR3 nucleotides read TGTGCCAGCACCTCGGGGGACAGTAGAAACTATGGCTACACCTTC.

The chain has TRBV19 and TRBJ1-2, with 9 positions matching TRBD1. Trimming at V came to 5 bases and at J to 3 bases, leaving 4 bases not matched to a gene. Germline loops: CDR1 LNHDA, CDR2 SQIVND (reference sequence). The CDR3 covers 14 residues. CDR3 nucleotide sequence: TGTGCCAGTAGTTGGGACAGGGCCGACTATGGCTACACCTTC. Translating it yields CASSWDRADYGYTF. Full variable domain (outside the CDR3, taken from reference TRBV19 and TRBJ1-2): DGGITQSPKYLFRKEGQNVTLSCEQNLNHDAMYWYRQDPGQGLRLIYYSQIVNDFQKGDIAEGYSVSREKKESFPLTVTSAQKNPTAFYLCASSWDRADYGYTFGSGTRLTVV.

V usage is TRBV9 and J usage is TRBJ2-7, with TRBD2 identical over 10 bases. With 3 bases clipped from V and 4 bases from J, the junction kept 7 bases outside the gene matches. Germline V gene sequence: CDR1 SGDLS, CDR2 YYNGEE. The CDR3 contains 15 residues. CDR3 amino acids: CASSAATSGAYEQYF. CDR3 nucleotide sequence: TGTGCCAGCAGCGCCGCAACTAGCGGGGCTTACGAGCAGTACTTC. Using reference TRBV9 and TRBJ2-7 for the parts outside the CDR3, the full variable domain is DSGVTQTPKHLITATGQRVTLRCSPRSGDLSVYWYQQSLDQGLQFLIQYYNGEERAKGNILERFSAQQFPDLHSELNLSSLELGDSALYFCASSAATSGAYEQYFGPGTRLTVT.

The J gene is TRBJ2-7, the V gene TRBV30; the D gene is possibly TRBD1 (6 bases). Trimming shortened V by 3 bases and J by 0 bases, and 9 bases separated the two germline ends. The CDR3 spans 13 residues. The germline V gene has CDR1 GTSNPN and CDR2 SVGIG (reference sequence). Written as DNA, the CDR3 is TGTGCCTGGAGGACAGGAACCTCCTACGAGCAGTACTTC. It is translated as CAWRTGTSYEQYF.